This T cell receptor beta chain was identified in a study of OX40 agonist ivuxolimab in advanced cancers. For the study in its entirety: Ivuxolimab was a fully human IgG2 agonistic monoclonal antibody targeting the costimulatory receptor OX40 (CD134). Intravenous ivuxolimab was administered to patients every 2 weeks at six dose levels: 0.01, 0.1, 0.3, 1.5, 3 and 10 mg/kg. Among the approximately 50 dose-escalation patients, about 19 had hepatocellular carcinoma, 15 or so melanoma, 9 renal cell carcinoma and 9 head and neck cancer. A male proportion of 75% to 85% and a mean age of approximately 61 years, ranging from about 23 to 90, were recorded for the dose-escalation cohort. Prior anti-PD-1, anti-PD-L1 or anti-CTLA-4 therapy was permitted, and checkpoint inhibitors had been received by less than 45% of dose-escalation patients. Partial responses were achieved by three dose-escalation patients, of whom one had hepatocellular carcinoma and two had cutaneous melanoma. Peripheral TCRbeta sequencing aimed to test whether ivuxolimab altered TCR sequence diversity and caused clonal T-cell expansion. The paper reports the monotherapy dose-escalation portion (N ≈ 50 patients) of the phase I ivuxolimab trial.

To sequence the TCRbeta CDR3 region, genomic DNA was isolated from the sorted cells. The immunoSEQ Assay was used to sequence the TCRbeta CDR3 regions. TCRdb's version of the immuneACCESS table is confined to in-frame rearrangements and falls short of the full clone set. An unresolved V gene accounts for under half of the shortfall where checked; the remainder is of unknown origin. The sample table holds about 48,000 clones, of which roughly 90% were seen once. The ten top clones hold roughly 5.7% of the sample. About this clone itself: Its target antigen remains unknown. Nothing much larger sits one base from this clone, and base qualities are not available.

Beyond this particular receptor, the publication reports: In partial responders in the 0.1-3.0 mg/kg groups, normalized peripheral clonal expansion was found to be among the lowest, especially among CD8+ T cells. At doses from 0.1 to 3.0 mg/kg, clonal expansion was seen in both CD4+ and CD8+ blood T cells between baseline and week 6. Low levels of normalized T-cell clonal expansion were also seen in some patients who did not respond. After ivuxolimab, more expanded clones were found on average in CD8+ T cells than in CD4+ T cells. The antigen specificity of the peripheral T cells that underwent clonal expansion was not determined.

Patients with a history of autoimmune disease or receiving systemic immunosuppression were excluded from the trial. Peripheral blood for TCR sequencing was drawn from every dose cohort at baseline, at cycle 4 day 1 and at cycle 7 day 1. Samples were obtained from an open-label, multicenter, first-in-human phase I dose-escalation trial of ivuxolimab. Adults with locally advanced or metastatic head and neck squamous cell, hepatocellular, melanoma or renal cell carcinoma were enrolled in the trial. Before TCR sequencing, CD4+ and CD8+ T cells were separately sorted from peripheral blood. Trimming leaves V shorter by 8 bases and J shorter by 5 bases, with the junction holding 9 bases beyond the gene matches. Looking up the germline V gene yields CDR1 SGHDN and CDR2 FVKESK. Including cysteine and phenylalanine, the CDR3 has 15 amino acids. Left in the record is the CDR3 DNA by itself, 45 bases read in frame from the first base.

This clonotype was obtained from an adult with an advanced solid tumor such as melanoma, head and neck, liver or kidney cancer. Source: CD4+ or CD8+ T cells sorted from blood, taken in a trial of the OX40 agonist ivuxolimab. Here the chain combines TRBV14 and TRBJ2-5; the junction holds 12 bases that match TRBD1. The nucleotide sequence reads TGTGCCAGCGGCCTCGGGACAGGGGGCGCGGAGACCCAGTACTTC. It codes for CASGLGTGGAETQYF.